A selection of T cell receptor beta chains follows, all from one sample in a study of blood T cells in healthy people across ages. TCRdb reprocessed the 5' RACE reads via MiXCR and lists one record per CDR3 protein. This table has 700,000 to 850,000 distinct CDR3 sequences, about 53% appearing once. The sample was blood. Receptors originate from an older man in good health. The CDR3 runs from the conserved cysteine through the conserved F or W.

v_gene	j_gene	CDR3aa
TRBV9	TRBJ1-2	CASSAGQGDYYGYTF
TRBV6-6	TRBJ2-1	CASTTPGLAGGDEQFF
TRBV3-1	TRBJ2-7	CASSLSGTSAYEQYF
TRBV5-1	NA	CASSFSSEQYF
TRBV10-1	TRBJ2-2	CASGKGNTGELFF
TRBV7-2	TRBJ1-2	CASSLTSLGAGGYTF
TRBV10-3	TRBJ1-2	CAKIETGAHGYTF
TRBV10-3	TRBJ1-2	CAINQGGQGYTF
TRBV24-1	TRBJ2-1	CATSDSPRPRGEQFF
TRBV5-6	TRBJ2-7	CASSLAEGVSYEQYF
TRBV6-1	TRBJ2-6	CASSRAGGSSGANVLTF
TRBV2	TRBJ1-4	CASSARPGVRGEKLFF
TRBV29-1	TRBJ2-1	CSVGAQTSYNEQFF
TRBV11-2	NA	CASSLVRRGTVNSYEQYF
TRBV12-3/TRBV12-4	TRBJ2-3	CASSLDPPPDTQYF
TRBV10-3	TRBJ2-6	CAISSGISGANVLTF
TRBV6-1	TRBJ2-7	CASSLYMTGNYEQYF
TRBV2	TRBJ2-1	CASSETSGSSYNEQFF
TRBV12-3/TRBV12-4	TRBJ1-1	CASSGAAGAEAFF
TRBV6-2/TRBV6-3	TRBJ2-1	CASGDLAGMWNEQFF
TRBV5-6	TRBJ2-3	CASSTFSQYAYF
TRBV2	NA	CASKREGPMEQYF
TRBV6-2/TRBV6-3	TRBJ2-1	CASRRGQGTGSSYNEQFF
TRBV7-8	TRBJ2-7	CASSLVVAAQGINEQYF
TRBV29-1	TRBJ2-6	CSVSTGATSGANVLTF
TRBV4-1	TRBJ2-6	CASSQDPGLPSGANVLTF
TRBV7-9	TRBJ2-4	CASSVSKTAKNIQYF
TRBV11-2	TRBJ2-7	CASSRPLAGVYEQYF
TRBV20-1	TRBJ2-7	CRAAGARAYEQYF
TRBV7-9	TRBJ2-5	CASSVVAGPQETQYF
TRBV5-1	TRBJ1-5	CASSPTWGKGNQPQHF
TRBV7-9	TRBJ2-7	CASSLETSGSGSKQYF
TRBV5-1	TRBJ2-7	CASSWGTSWVEQYF
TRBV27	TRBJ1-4	CASFQQGLTKEKLFF
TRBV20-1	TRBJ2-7	CSARSTSGGFYEQYF
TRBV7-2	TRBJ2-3	CASSLGRGAYF
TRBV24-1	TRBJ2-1	CATSDSPVANAYNEQFF
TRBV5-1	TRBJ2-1	CASSLSEGTQFF
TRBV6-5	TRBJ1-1	CASSYLPQGSEAFF
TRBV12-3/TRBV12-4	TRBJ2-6	CASTFRMGADRANVLTF
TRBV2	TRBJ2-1	CATLGETGEQFF
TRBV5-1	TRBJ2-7	CASVGVAYNEQYF
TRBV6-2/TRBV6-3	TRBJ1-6	CASSRDRPPNSPLHF
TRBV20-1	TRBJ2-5	CSAREVNEQYF
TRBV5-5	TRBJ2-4	CASSLEGSGKNIQYF
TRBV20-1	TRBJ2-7	CSAPRDVYEQYF
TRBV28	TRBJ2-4	CASRHRGIQYF
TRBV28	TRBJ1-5	CASSRGEGFTQPQHF
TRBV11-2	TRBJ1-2	CASSLEQGQNYGYTF
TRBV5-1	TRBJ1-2	CASSFREATNHGYTF
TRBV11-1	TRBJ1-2	CASSPRTGGNYGYTF
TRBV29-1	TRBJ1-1	CSVEKGGSTEAFF
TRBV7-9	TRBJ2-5	CASSSNQQGLQETQYF
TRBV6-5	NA	CASSYSELAGDEQYF
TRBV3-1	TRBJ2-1	CASSHPGARGGNNEQFF
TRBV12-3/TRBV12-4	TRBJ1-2	CASSLDGGRGGYTF
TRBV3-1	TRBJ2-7	CASSQKVGSGRAYEQYF